The T cell receptor (beta chain) described here comes from a study of shared clonotypes between healthy human individuals. Study-wide context: Used for every donor were three CD4 naive, three CD4 memory, two CD8 naive and one CD8 memory plate.

The CDR3 is made up of 15 amino acids. V was shortened by 0 bases and J by 2 bases, with 12 bases between the two germline ends. Germline CDR1 SGDLS, CDR2 YYNGEE. Clones were sequenced by immunoSEQ multiplex PCR, and TCRdb holds only the in-frame ones, with some missing. The repertoire holds around 2.5 million clones, with over 85% as singletons. The sample comprised naive CD4+ T cells from PBMCs. Indicated subset: CD45RA+ positively selected. This chain connects TRBV9 to TRBJ2-7, with D tentatively TRBD1 or TRBD2 (5 bases each). The TCR was taken from a man between 18 and 35 years old in good health. Some clones in this sample may be carry-over from other donors' samples. CDR3 bases: TGTGCCAGCAGCGTAGGGGGGACGGATACCTACGAGCAGTACTTC. It codes for CASSVGGTDTYEQYF.